Following are 14 T cell receptor beta chains from one sample sequenced in a study of response to subunit inactivated influenza vaccine. TCRdb itself ran the RT-PCR reads through MiXCR, one entry per CDR3 protein. Among 800,000 to 1,000,000 distinct CDR3 sequences listed, approximately 22% were seen once. The sequences come from PBMCs from blood, collected 5 days after vaccination. These receptors were taken from a man aged 50-60 years who received an inactivated influenza vaccine.

This clonotype was counted between two and nine times. The gene calls are TRBV7-2 and TRBJ2-3, with D perhaps matching TRBD1 or TRBD2 (6 bases each). CDR1 is SGHTA, CDR2 FQGNSA, per germline. The V end was cut by 6 bases, the J end by 3 bases, with 13 bases between. This CDR3 contains 14 residues. Here the CDR3 DNA reads TGTGCCAGCAGACAGGGACTTCAAACAGATACGCAGTATTTT. As protein: CASRQGLQTDTQYF.

This clonotype was counted many times. CDR3 bases: TGCAGTGCTAGAGGGGGACTAGCGGGAGCTAGCACAGATACGCAGTATTTT. Its protein product is CSARGGLAGASTDTQYF. The rearrangement links TRBV20-1 to TRBJ2-3, with 14 bases aligning to TRBD2. The CDR3 runs to 17 residues. The germline V gene has CDR1 DFQATT and CDR2 SNEGSKA (reference sequence). V lost 1 base, J lost 0 bases, and 3 bases stayed unmatched.

This clonotype appeared many times. In DNA, the CDR3 is TGTGCCACCAGTGAGTCCAGGGATACAGATACGCAGTATTTT. Protein sequence: CATSESRDTDTQYF. The chain joins TRBV24-1 to TRBJ2-3; D might be TRBD1 (5 bases). Germline V gene sequence: CDR1 KGHDR, CDR2 SFDVKD. The CDR3 is 14 amino acids. The V end was cut by 4 bases, the J end by 3 bases, with 10 bases between.

There are a few counts of this clonotype. The rearrangement uses TRBV15 and TRBJ2-7, with D maybe TRBD2 (5 bases). V was cut by 0 bases and J by 4 bases, with 13 bases left in between. The CDR3 runs 15 residues. Germline-derived CDR1 and CDR2 are LNHNV and YYDKDF (reference sequence). CDR3 nucleotides: TGTGCCACCAGCAGAGATTGGGGAGCGAAATACGAGCAGTACTTC. It encodes CATSRDWGAKYEQYF.

The V and J genes are TRBV2 and TRBJ2-1; D assignment may be TRBD1 or TRBD2 (5 bases each). CDR1 SNHLY and CDR2 FYNNEI come from the germline V gene. The CDR3 has 18 residues. V gave up 6 bases and J gave up 0 bases, with 21 bases separating them. The CDR3 coding sequence is TGTGCCAGCAGCGCCTCGGTCGGGACCGTGATCTCCTACAATGAGCAGTTCTTC. Translating it yields CASSASVGTVISYNEQFF.

The sample holds one count of this clonotype. This rearrangement joins TRBV13 to TRBJ2-3; TRBD1 matches 10 bases. Looked up from germline, CDR1 is PRHDT and CDR2 is FYEKMQ (reference sequence). V was pared by 5 bases and J by 3 bases, with 8 bases of the junction left unmatched. There are 16 residues in the CDR3. This CDR3 reads CASSGKGQGRTDTQYF. The CDR3 bases are TGTGCCAGCAGCGGCAAGGGACAGGGGAGGACAGATACGCAGTATTTT.

The chain has TRBV7-3 and TRBJ2-2, with TRBD2 matching over 10 bases. V shed 2 bases and J 1 base; nucleotides not matched to a gene: 4. The germline CDR1 and CDR2 sequences are SGHTA and FQGTGA. The CDR3 extends over 17 amino acids. The CDR3 is CASSLGIAGGNTGELFF. DNA for the CDR3: TGTGCCAGCAGCTTAGGGATAGCGGGAGGGAACACCGGGGAGCTGTTTTTT.

This clonotype was counted a few times. This chain uses TRBV24-1 with TRBJ2-5; TRBD2 matches 7 bases. The germline V gene encodes CDR1 KGHDR and CDR2 SFDVKD. This CDR3 is built from 16 residues. J was trimmed by 5 bases and V by 2 bases; bases with no gene match: 10. The CDR3 DNA reads as TGTGCCACCAGTGATTCCAGTGCGGGAGTTGGGGAGACCCAGTACTTC. This sequence encodes CATSDSSAGVGETQYF.

This clonotype appeared a few times. The chain uses TRBV7-2 and TRBJ2-5; D is possibly TRBD2 (5 bases). V gave up 1 base and J gave up 3 bases, with 9 bases separating them. This CDR3 spans 14 amino acids. Germline V CDR1 and CDR2: SGHTA, FQGNSA. The CDR3, as DNA: TGTGCCAGCAGCTTAGGGGCAGCGGAAGAGACCCAGTACTTC. Amino acid sequence: CASSLGAAEETQYF.

This clonotype has a count of ten or more. The J gene is TRBJ2-1, the V gene TRBV10-3, with 8 bases lining up with TRBD2. The CDR3 has 16 residues. Germline lookup yields CDR1 ENHRY and CDR2 SYGVKD. The V and J ends lost 6 bases and 4 bases, in that order; junction bases with no gene match: 11. DNA of the CDR3: TGTGCCATCAGAAACCCAGCGGGAGCGGTTTACAATGAGCAGTTCTTC. This codes for CAIRNPAGAVYNEQFF.

This clonotype has at least ten counts. The genes are TRBV5-1 and TRBJ2-3; the match to TRBD2 covers 11 bases. There are 16 residues in the CDR3. The V gene's germline CDR1 is SGHRS and CDR2 YFSETQ. Trimming cost V 3 bases and J 5 bases; bases outside gene matches: 8. The chain's CDR3 is CASSSQGLAAVDTQYF. The DNA of the CDR3 is TGCGCCAGCAGCTCGCAGGGACTAGCGGCAGTAGATACGCAGTATTTT.

Only a few counts were recorded for this clonotype. The V call is TRBV7-6, the J call TRBJ2-2, with 9 bases lining up with TRBD2. Germline trimming cut 4 bases from V and 7 bases from J; bases unmatched to any gene: 10. This CDR3 region has 16 residues. CDR1 SGHVS and CDR2 FNYEAQ come from the germline V gene. The CDR3 here is CASSSLSGGVIGELFF. CDR3 DNA: TGTGCCAGCAGCTCCCTTAGCGGGGGTGTTATCGGGGAGCTGTTTTTT.

The sample holds a few counts of this clonotype. The chain links TRBV7-2 to TRBJ2-3; 8 bases agree with TRBD1. Losses at the gene ends were 7 bases for V and 0 bases for J; bases not matched to a gene: 6. Germline CDR1 is SGHTA and CDR2 is FQGNSA. CDR3 size: 15 residues. The CDR3 DNA reads as TGTGCCAGCATCACGGGACAGGCTAGCACAGATACGCAGTATTTT. Translation gives CASITGQASTDTQYF.

This clonotype turned up a few times. This sequence joins TRBV7-6 and TRBJ2-3; 14 bases line up with TRBD2. Germline assignment: CDR1 SGHVS and CDR2 FNYEAQ. V was pared by 3 bases and J by 7 bases, with 9 bases of the junction left unmatched. This CDR3 has 17 residues. The DNA of the CDR3 is TGTGCCAGCAGCTTGACCTCAGGACTAGCGGGAGGAAATACGCAGTATTTT. Translation gives CASSLTSGLAGGNTQYF.